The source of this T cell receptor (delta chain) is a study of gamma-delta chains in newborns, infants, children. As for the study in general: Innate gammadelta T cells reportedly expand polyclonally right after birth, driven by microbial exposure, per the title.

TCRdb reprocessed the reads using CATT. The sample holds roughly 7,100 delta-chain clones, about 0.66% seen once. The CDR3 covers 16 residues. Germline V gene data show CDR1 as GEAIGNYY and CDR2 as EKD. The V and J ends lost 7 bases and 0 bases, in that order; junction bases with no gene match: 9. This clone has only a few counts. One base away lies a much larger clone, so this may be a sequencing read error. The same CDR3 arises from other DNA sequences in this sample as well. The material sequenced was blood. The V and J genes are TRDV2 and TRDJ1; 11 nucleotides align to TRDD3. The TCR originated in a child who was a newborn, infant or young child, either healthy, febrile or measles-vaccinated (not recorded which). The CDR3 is CACDALLGDNTDKLIF. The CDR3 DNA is TGTGCCTGCGACGCCTTACTGGGGGATAACACCGATAAACTCATCTTT.